This record looks at one T cell receptor (beta chain) sequence and its context. This clonotype was counted only a few times. It has no known antigen specificity. It has no much larger one-base neighbor in the sample; base qualities were not kept. This specimen belongs to a study of early T cells in non-severe SARS-CoV-2 infection (dated by TCRdb to about 2021). A note on the overall study: Bulk RNA from unsorted whole blood was used for TCR sequencing, so alpha and beta chains could not be paired.

The study at large found these results: VDJdb matching was skewed toward anti-spike CD8 responses and likely underestimated virus-specific expansions by missing private and CD4 specificities.

Set within a cohort of healthcare workers in London, UK, this nested case-control study involved weekly PCR testing of nasopharyngeal swabs along with blood sampling. Between 23 and 31 March 2020, the week of the UK lockdown, healthcare workers were enrolled and then followed up weekly for as long as 16 weeks. Receptor amplification or capture employed 5' RACE. The listed sequencing device is NextSeq 500. Unique molecular identifiers were attached to individual cDNA molecules in the TCR library protocol so that sequencing error and PCR bias could be corrected. Both TCR alpha and beta chains were sequenced, and tight co-correlation was observed between alpha and beta sequence abundances in each sample. The study's processing was this. Decombinator V4 was used to perform V gene, J gene and CDR3 annotation of TCR sequences. Expanded TCRs were defined as changing significantly between any two time points under a Poisson model with p below 0.0001. Abundances of TCRs were expressed as counts per million after normalisation to the total number of TCRs sequenced in each sample. VDJdb, accessed on 1 November 2021, was searched for TCRs annotated for CMV, EBV and SARS-CoV-2, and TCRs annotated for more than one antigen were excluded. The public reads were quality trimmed at Q25 with fastp and then assembled into clones with MiXCR by TCRdb, keeping productive beta chains. Each record represents a unique CDR3 protein, reported with the most common genes and DNA among its rows. The authors' filters were not applied to this entry. The sample yields approximately 120,000 distinct CDR3 sequences; about 15% were counted once. Of the sample, roughly 22% falls within the top ten clones.

The TCR was taken from an adult who was a healthcare worker with PCR-confirmed SARS-CoV-2 infection or an uninfected control (not recorded which). Sequenced: whole blood.

The DNA sequence is given as TGTGCCAGCAGTTACAAGCGGGGGCGGACCGGGGAGCTGTTTTTT. It translates to CASSYKRGRTGELFF. The chain is assembled from TRBV6-2 or TRBV6-3 and TRBJ2-2; TRBD2 matches 8 bases in the middle. V trim: 2 bases; J trim: 5 bases; unmatched bases: 4. Spanning cysteine to phenylalanine, the CDR3 consists of 15 amino acids. Solely the CDR3 DNA is kept, with 45 bases framed from the first base. According to the germline V gene, CDR1 reads MNHEY and CDR2 reads SVGEGT.